Reported below is one T cell receptor beta chain. This clonotype was counted only a few times. What this receptor recognizes is not known. Nothing much larger sits one base from this clone, and base qualities are not available. The data were taken from a study of Graves' ophthalmopathy and Graves' hyperthyroidism (dated by TCRdb to the late 2010s). Broadly, across the study: Peripheral blood was collected at initial diagnosis, prior to any treatment. The study used TCR beta repertoire signatures to distinguish Graves' ophthalmopathy from Graves' hyperthyroidism and to predict progression to ophthalmopathy. In total, 135 blood samples were TCR-sequenced: 43 ophthalmopathy, under 85 hyperthyroidism and about 17 hyperthyroidism-to-ophthalmopathy patients. A discovery set of 95 to 100 patients (43 ophthalmopathy, 55 to 65 stable hyperthyroidism) was enrolled to explore V-J signatures distinguishing ophthalmopathy from hyperthyroidism. The independent validation cohort included about 19 hyperthyroidism patients plus 17 patients who later progressed from hyperthyroidism to ophthalmopathy. In roughly 6 hyperthyroidism patients, T-cell repertoires of thyroid tissue and blood were compared. After sampling, hyperthyroidism patients received methimazole starting at 30 mg daily, and ophthalmopathy patients received high-dose intravenous methylprednisolone. What the research found in general, with its limitations: Most expanded thyroid clonotypes with frequency above 0.001 were also detected in blood, suggesting blood repertoires may reflect the thyroid immune response. Sample size was not statistically predetermined, and group allocation was not concealed from the investigators. The 13-signature model separated ophthalmopathy from stable hyperthyroidism with roughly 88% sensitivity and 81.08% specificity in cross-validation, and 80%/75% in the test set. In validation, the model predicted ophthalmopathy progression with 70.59% sensitivity and roughly 72% specificity; 12 predicted patients were CT-confirmed with GO in a median of around 6 months.

The ophthalmopathy patients had moderately to severely active disease, with a Clinical Activity Score of 3 or higher, a NOSPECS grade of 4 or higher, and a disease duration of less than 3 months. Patients with other autoimmune diseases, uncontrolled infections, pregnancy or lactation were excluded from the study. Diagnosis relied on clinical symptoms, serum thyroxine, TRAb, thyroid ultrasound and orbital computed tomography. Using Ficoll-Paque density gradient centrifugation, PBMCs were isolated from about 9.4 ml of fresh peripheral blood. Total RNA was extracted with Trizol reagent and quality-checked on an Agilent 2100 Bioanalyzer. Ends trimmed: V by 3 bases, J by 1 base; bases unmatched to a gene: 8. The CDR3 holds 17 amino acids from the cysteine to the phenylalanine. The DNA shown is the 51-base CDR3, in frame from base 1. The germline V gene (reference sequence) sets CDR1 to LNHDA and CDR2 to SQIVND.

For repertoire sequencing, the TCR beta CDR3 regions were amplified from RNA transcripts. The first round of RT-PCR was done with HTBI primers and the Qiagen OneStep RT-PCR kit, and was followed by a second round of multiplex PCR, then size selection and purification. Sequencing of the libraries was carried out on an Illumina HiSeq2000 in paired-end mode with 100 bp reads. Concerning the study's data processing: Reads were processed with SOAPnuke, discarding reads with adapters, uncalled bases, mean Phred below 15, or no exact constant-primer or identifier match. COPE v1.2.5 was used to merge the high-quality paired reads. Each unique nucleotide sequence was treated as a clonotype, and MiTCR v1.1 was used to align the clonotypes to the IMGT TRB V, D and J references. The analysis was limited to V-J combinations with a frequency above 0.0001, which together covered 99.2% of the repertoires. A TCR clonal expansion and chaos score per V-J combination was defined as the ratio of F50 clonal expansion to chaos observed in the TCRdist matrix. Welch's t-statistics and random forest were used to reduce the features to some 13 V-J combinations, which were then used as input to a naive Bayes classifier. Thyroid-blood repertoire similarity was quantified with the Morisita-Horn index. In TCRdb, the public reads were trimmed at Q25 with fastp and aligned with MiXCR, with productive beta chains retained. Entries are consolidated by CDR3 protein sequence, retaining the most common genes and DNA. In this record, the V and J calls reflect TCRdb's handling and not the investigators' own analysis. The sample contains around 670,000 distinct CDR3 sequences, 40% of them found a single time. Together, the top ten hold about 40% of the sample.

Source material: peripheral blood. Here the chain combines TRBV19 and TRBJ1-5; TRBD1 lines up with 8 middle nucleotides. This receptor was identified in an adult man with Graves' ophthalmopathy. The nucleotide sequence reads as follows: TGTGCCAGTAGTATGAACAGGGGGAGTAAAAGCAATCAGCCCCAGCATTTT. Protein translation: CASSMNRGSKSNQPQHF.